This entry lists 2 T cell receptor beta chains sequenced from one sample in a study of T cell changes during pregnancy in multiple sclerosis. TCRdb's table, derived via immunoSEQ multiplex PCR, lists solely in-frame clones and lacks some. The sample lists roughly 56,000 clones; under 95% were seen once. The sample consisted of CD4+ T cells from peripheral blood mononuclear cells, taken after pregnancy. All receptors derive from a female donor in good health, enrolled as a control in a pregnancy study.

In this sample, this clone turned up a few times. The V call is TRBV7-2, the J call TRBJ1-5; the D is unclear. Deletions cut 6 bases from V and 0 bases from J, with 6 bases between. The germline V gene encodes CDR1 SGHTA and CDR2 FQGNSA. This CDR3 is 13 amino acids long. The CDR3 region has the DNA TGTGCCAGCAGTACAGATAGCAATCAGCCCCAGCATTTT. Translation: CASSTDSNQPQHF. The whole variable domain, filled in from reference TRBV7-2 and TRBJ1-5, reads GAGVSQSPSNKVTEKGKDVELRCDPISGHTALYWYRQSLGQGLEFLIYFQGNSAPDKSGLPSDRFSAERTGGSVSTLTIQRTQQEDSAVYLCASSTDSNQPQHFGDGTRLSIL.

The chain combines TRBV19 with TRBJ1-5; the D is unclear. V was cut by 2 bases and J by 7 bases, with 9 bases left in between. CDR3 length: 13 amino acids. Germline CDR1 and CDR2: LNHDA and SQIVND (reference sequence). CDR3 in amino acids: CASSISGSQPQHF. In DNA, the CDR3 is TGTGCCAGTAGTATATCAGGAAGCCAGCCCCAGCATTTT.